Following are 17 T cell receptor beta chains from one sample sequenced in a study of CD8 T cells in Susac syndrome. Random-hexamer reverse transcription was applied to 0.5 to 1 ug RNA. TCRdb analysed the immunoSEQ multiplex PCR reads with MiXCR anew, one entry per CDR3 protein. Here the sample spans 150,000 to 200,000 distinct CDR3 sequences, roughly 94% being singletons. Sequencing input: CD4+ T cells from PBMCs. The source is a human donor with Susac syndrome.

The chain couples TRBV2 to TRBJ2-1, with D unresolved. Germline CDR1 and CDR2: SNHLY and FYNNEI. V lost 0 bases, J lost 8 bases, and 5 bases lay in between. This CDR3 has 12 amino acids. The CDR3 spells CASSEAADEQFF. In nucleotides, the CDR3 is TGTGCCAGCAGTGAAGCCGCGGATGAGCAGTTCTTC.

This clonotype was counted once. The rearrangement uses TRBV6-6 and TRBJ2-7, with unresolved D. The CDR3 consists of 13 residues. The ends were cut back, 0 bases at V and 11 bases at J, with 14 bases in the middle. Looked up from germline, CDR1 is MNHNY and CDR2 is SVGAGI (reference sequence). CDR3 coding DNA: TGTGCCAGCAGTTACTCAGGGCTCGCGAAAGAGTACTTC. Translating it yields CASSYSGLAKEYF.

V and J are TRBV30 and TRBJ1-5, with D unresolved. The CDR3 consists of 13 residues. Germline lookup yields CDR1 GTSNPN and CDR2 SVGIG (reference sequence). Trimming pared 4 bases from V and 5 bases from J, leaving 12 bases between. Written as DNA, the CDR3 is TGTGCCTGGACCCCAGGTCTGGATCAGCCCCAGCATTTT. Protein: CAWTPGLDQPQHF.

This chain uses TRBV2 with TRBJ1-6, with a possible D match to TRBD1 (5 bases). The V gene's germline CDR1 is SNHLY and CDR2 FYNNEI. CDR3 length: 12 amino acids. Trimming left V 8 bases short and J 8 bases short, with 10 bases between. This CDR3 reads CASRGGDSPLHF. CDR3 sequence (DNA): TGTGCCAGCCGAGGAGGGGATTCACCCCTCCACTTT.

In this sample, this clonotype turned up once. This chain links TRBV30 with TRBJ1-2, with D possibly TRBD1 on 5 matching bases. Trimming took off 0 bases at V and 11 bases at J, with 10 bases between the two ends. The length of the CDR3 is 11 residues. Germline CDR1 and CDR2: GTSNPN and SVGIG (reference sequence). DNA of the CDR3: TGTGCCTGGAGTGTACAGTCAGGGTACACCTTC. Translated, it gives CAWSVQSGYTF.

CDR3 protein: CSVGQVDEQFF. CDR3 DNA: TGCAGCGTTGGACAGGTCGATGAGCAGTTCTTC. The chain couples TRBV29-1 to TRBJ2-1, with D maybe TRBD1 (6 bases). The V end lost 4 bases, the J end lost 8 bases, and 9 bases lay between the germline ends. The CDR3 is made up of 11 amino acids. CDR1 is SQVTM, CDR2 ANQGSEA, per germline.

The chain recombines TRBV11-2 with TRBJ2-2; the D is unclear. CDR1 and CDR2 (germline): SGHAT, FQNNGV. V gave up 4 bases and J gave up 0 bases, with 15 bases separating them. The CDR3 is 17 amino acids. The CDR3 reads CASSYTGQIANTGELFF. DNA for the CDR3: TGTGCCAGCAGCTACACTGGGCAGATCGCGAACACCGGGGAGCTGTTTTTT. The full variable domain, in which reference TRBV11-2 and TRBJ2-2 provide the parts outside the CDR3, is EAGVAQSPRYKIIEKRQSVAFWCNPISGHATLYWYQQILGQGPKLLIQFQNNGVVDDSQLPKDRFSAERLKGVDSTLKIQPAKLEDSAVYLCASSYTGQIANTGELFFGEGSRLTVL.

This clonotype has only one observation. The chain links TRBV29-1 to TRBJ1-2; 8 positions match TRBD1. CDR1 SQVTM and CDR2 ANQGSEA come from the germline V gene. V lost 2 bases, J lost 6 bases, and 2 bases stayed unmatched. The CDR3 is 12 amino acids. The CDR3 loop is CSVEQGADGYTF. In nucleotides, the CDR3 is TGCAGCGTTGAACAGGGGGCGGATGGCTACACCTTC.

This chain connects TRBV7-8 to TRBJ2-1, with TRBD2 matching over 9 bases. Germline loops: CDR1 SGHVS, CDR2 FQNEAQ. The CDR3 consists of 12 residues. The junction had 1 base not matched to a gene; V was cut back by 11 bases and J by 2 bases. CDR3: CAAGGTYNEQFF. DNA of the CDR3: TGTGCCGCGGGAGGGACCTACAATGAGCAGTTCTTC.

In nucleotides, the CDR3 is TGCAGTGCTAACAGGGTGGATCAGCCCCAGCATTTT. Translation: CSANRVDQPQHF. The J gene is TRBJ1-5, the V gene TRBV20-1, with D tentatively TRBD1 (6 bases). Germline CDR1 is DFQATT and CDR2 is SNEGSKA (reference sequence). This CDR3 region has 12 residues. Between the trimmed V and J ends, which lost 4 bases and 5 bases, there was a span of 9 bases.

The CDR3 coding sequence is TGTGCCAGCAGCCAAGACCGGAGCTCTGGAAACACCATATATTTT. Translation: CASSQDRSSGNTIYF. The chain uses TRBV14 and TRBJ1-3; D is ambiguous. CDR3 length equals 15 residues. The germline V gene has CDR1 SGHDN and CDR2 FVKESK. V was clipped by 0 bases and J by 0 bases, with 6 bases between them.

The chain has TRBV20-1 and TRBJ1-1, with TRBD1 matching 9 bases. Germline assignment: CDR1 DFQATT and CDR2 SNEGSKA (reference sequence). The CDR3 spans 14 residues. With 2 bases clipped from V and 3 bases from J, the junction kept 4 bases outside the gene matches. The CDR3 protein is CSARYRGQDTEAFF. CDR3 coding DNA: TGCAGTGCTAGATACAGGGGGCAAGACACTGAAGCTTTCTTT.

V and J are TRBV6-6 and TRBJ2-1; 8 nucleotides agree with TRBD2. After removal of 0 bases from V and 5 bases from J, the junction contained 6 bases not matched to a gene. Looked up from germline, CDR1 is MNHNY and CDR2 is SVGAGI (reference sequence). CDR3 size: 16 residues. The CDR3 region is CASSYSRGREDNEQFF. DNA for the CDR3: TGTGCCAGCAGTTACTCTCGTGGGCGGGAGGACAATGAGCAGTTCTTC.

The chain is built from TRBV30 and TRBJ1-2; the D gene is possibly TRBD1 (5 bases). CDR1 is GTSNPN and CDR2 is SVGIG in the germline V gene (reference sequence). The CDR3 has 12 amino acids. V lost 3 bases and J 4 bases, leaving 9 bases between the germline ends. CDR3 nucleotide sequence: TGTGCCTGGAGCCACAGGACCTATGGCTACACCTTC. This codes for CAWSHRTYGYTF.

CDR3 sequence reads: CASRHTGLSTEAFF. CDR3 coding DNA: TGTGCCAGCAGGCACACAGGGTTGAGCACTGAAGCTTTCTTT. The chain couples TRBV28 to TRBJ1-1, with D possibly being TRBD1 (6 bases). This CDR3 has 14 amino acids. V was clipped by 6 bases and J by 4 bases, with 15 bases between them. CDR1 and CDR2 (germline): MDHEN, SYDVKM.

Only one count was recorded for this clonotype. V is TRBV30 and J is TRBJ1-2; 12 bases match TRBD1. Per the germline V gene, CDR1 is GTSNPN and CDR2 is SVGIG (reference sequence). The CDR3 sequence is 14 residues long. J was trimmed by 7 bases and V by 4 bases; bases with no gene match: 7. The CDR3 spells CAWILGTGGGGYTF. The CDR3 bases are TGTGCCTGGATCCTCGGGACAGGGGGCGGTGGCTACACCTTC.

The chain couples TRBV7-2 to TRBJ1-2; TRBD1 agrees at 9 bases. The V segment lost 5 bases and the J segment 2 bases; nucleotides outside the gene matches: 6. CDR3 length: 15 residues. Germline V lookup: CDR1 SGHTA, CDR2 FQGNSA. The CDR3 DNA sequence: TGTGCCAGCAGCCCGGGACAGGGTCGAAACTATGGCTACACCTTC. Translated: CASSPGQGRNYGYTF.